This T cell receptor beta chain was observed in a study of regulatory dendritic cells for organ transplantation. Study-wide findings and caveats: Memory T cells were less diverse than naive, with memory CD8+ most oligoclonal.

This clone was picked up one time. Its antigen is currently unknown. Allogeneic regulatory or mature dendritic cells were co-cultured for approximately 5 days with CFSE-labeled sorted T cells at 1:10. Clones were read by immunoSEQ multiplex PCR, and TCRdb kept only the in-frame ones, dropping some. Found here are some 11,000 clones, more than 70% of them singletons; the top ten hold roughly 0.98%. V was pared by 5 bases and J by 3 bases, with 13 bases between. The germline CDR1 and CDR2 sequences are SGHAT and FQNNGV. The CDR3 consists of 15 residues. Input material: naive CD8+ T cells from blood cultured with regulatory dendritic cells. Sample subset: CD45RA+ naive T cells. This TCR derives from a human donor in good health. This chain connects TRBV11-2 to TRBJ1-4; D may be TRBD1 (6 bases). Here the CDR3 reads CASSTRQEPNEKLFF. CDR3 DNA: TGTGCCAGCAGCACGCGACAGGAACCTAATGAAAAACTGTTTTTT.